Below are 19 T cell receptor beta chains sequenced from a single sample in a study of T cells in narcolepsy. Repertoires were generated with immunoSEQ multiplex PCR, while TCRdb's copy carries only in-frame clones and drops some. The sample carries roughly 11,000 clones, approximately 94% recorded once. The sequenced material came from CD45RA- memory CD4+ T cells from PBMCs. The receptors were sampled from a human donor with narcolepsy.

This rearrangement joins TRBV7-2 to TRBJ2-5; D is ambiguous. The CDR3 has 15 amino acids. Trimming took 3 bases from V and 13 from J, leaving 24 bases between them. The germline V gene encodes CDR1 SGHTA and CDR2 FQGNSA. CDR3 DNA: TGTGCCAGCAGCTTGAGTATCGGTGTGGTGGAGTATGGGTACTTC. This translates into CASSLSIGVVEYGYF. Full variable domain (outside the CDR3, taken from reference TRBV7-2 and TRBJ2-5): GAGVSQSPSNKVTEKGKDVELRCDPISGHTALYWYRQSLGQGLEFLIYFQGNSAPDKSGLPSDRFSAERTGGSVSTLTIQRTQQEDSAVYLCASSLSIGVVEYGYFGPGTRLLVL.

The rearrangement uses TRBV5-6 and TRBJ2-1; 8 bases line up with TRBD1. Trimming took 6 bases from V and 9 from J; bases not matched to a gene: 17. Germline CDR1 and CDR2: SGHDT and YYEEEE. CDR3 size: 16 residues. The CDR3 protein is CASIPWWRQGAGEQFF. The CDR3 coding sequence is TGTGCCAGCATCCCTTGGTGGCGGCAGGGGGCGGGTGAGCAGTTCTTC.

V usage is TRBV2 and J usage is TRBJ2-3, with 7 bases identical to TRBD2. Losses at the gene ends were 6 bases for V and 2 bases for J; bases not matched to a gene: 8. Germline CDR1 SNHLY, CDR2 FYNNEI. The CDR3 spans 15 residues. The CDR3 loop reads CASRLLGGDTDTQYF. DNA for the CDR3: TGTGCCAGCAGATTGTTGGGGGGGGACACAGATACGCAGTATTTT.

The chain has TRBV4-2 and TRBJ2-5; 7 positions agree with TRBD1. Trimming at V came to 4 bases and at J to 5 bases, leaving 10 bases not matched to a gene. Germline V gives CDR1 LGHNA, CDR2 YNFKEQ. This CDR3 is built from 15 residues. CDR3 nucleotides: TGTGCCAGCAGCCCTAAATGGGACAGCGCGGAGACCCAGTACTTC. This encodes CASSPKWDSAETQYF.

The chain carries TRBV5-1 and TRBJ2-2; possibly TRBD2 for D (6 bases). The CDR3 loop spans 15 amino acids. Germline V gene sequence: CDR1 SGHRS, CDR2 YFSETQ. The ends were cut back, 4 bases at V and 3 bases at J, with 13 bases in the middle. CDR3 nucleotides: TGCGCCAGCAGCCCGGGGGTGGTCGACACCGGGGAGCTGTTTTTT. This codes for CASSPGVVDTGELFF.

This chain links TRBV4-2 with TRBJ2-7; 7 bases fit TRBD1. The germline gives CDR1 LGHNA, CDR2 YNFKEQ. The CDR3 totals 15 residues. V trimming: 4 bases; J trimming: 1 base; junction bases outside the gene matches: 7. CDR3 region: CASSRGPQGSYEQYF. CDR3 in DNA: TGTGCCAGCAGCCGCGGGCCACAGGGGTCCTACGAGCAGTACTTC.

The chain links TRBV28 to TRBJ2-5, with 13 bases lining up with TRBD2. The CDR3 is 15 amino acids. Germline assignment: CDR1 MDHEN and CDR2 SYDVKM. Losses at the gene ends were 5 bases for V and 4 bases for J; bases not matched to a gene: 4. The CDR3 DNA reads TGTGCCAGCAGTACTAGCGGGGGGGCCTCAGAGACCCAGTACTTC. Translating it yields CASSTSGGASETQYF.

The chain uses TRBV14 and TRBJ2-7; no reliable D call. There are 12 residues in the CDR3. Trimming pared 6 bases from V and 4 bases from J, leaving 10 bases between. The V gene's germline CDR1 is SGHDN and CDR2 FVKESK. The CDR3 nucleotides read TGTGCCAGCAGTAGCTTAGGGTACGAGCAGTACTTC. Protein: CASSSLGYEQYF.

This clone occurred once. The gene calls are TRBV11-2 and TRBJ1-2; TRBD1 matches at 10 bases. Trimming took 5 bases from V and 2 from J; bases not matched to a gene: 8. CDR1 and CDR2 from the germline V gene are SGHAT and FQNNGV. The CDR3 is 16 residues long. CDR3 sequence (DNA): TGTGCCAGCAGCCTCACCCTGGACAGGGGGAACTATGGCTACACCTTC. This sequence encodes CASSLTLDRGNYGYTF.

This rearrangement joins TRBV7-9 to TRBJ2-5, with 7 bases aligning to TRBD2. The CDR3 covers 16 residues. Germline CDR1 reads SEHNR; CDR2 reads FQNEAQ (reference sequence). Losses at the gene ends were 5 bases for V and 0 bases for J; bases not matched to a gene: 9. CDR3 residues: CASSRAGSGDQETQYF. CDR3 nucleotides: TGTGCCAGCAGCCGGGCGGGGAGCGGGGACCAAGAGACCCAGTACTTC.

This chain uses TRBV5-6 with TRBJ1-2, with TRBD1 as a possible D gene (5 bases). Germline assignment: CDR1 SGHDT and CDR2 YYEEEE. V was shortened by 4 bases and J by 5 bases, with 6 bases between the two germline ends. The CDR3 is made up of 11 amino acids. As DNA, the CDR3 is TGTGCCAGCAGCCCAGGGTATGGCTACACCTTC. Translation: CASSPGYGYTF.

V gene TRBV12-5 combines with J gene TRBJ1-5, with 7 bases that match TRBD1. Germline V lookup: CDR1 LGHNT, CDR2 FRNRAP. With 0 bases clipped from V and 4 bases from J, the junction kept 9 bases outside the gene matches. The CDR3 extends over 17 amino acids. CDR3 in amino acids: CASGLVHGGGGNQPQHF. DNA of the CDR3: TGTGCTAGTGGTTTGGTACATGGAGGGGGCGGGAATCAGCCCCAGCATTTT.

V and J are TRBV11-3 and TRBJ2-7; 7 positions match TRBD2. Germline CDR1 SGHNT, CDR2 YENEEA. This CDR3 is 12 amino acids long. V lost 5 bases to trimming and J lost 5 bases; unmatched junction nucleotides: 3. The CDR3: CASSQTSDEQYF. The CDR3 nucleotides are TGTGCCAGCAGCCAAACTAGCGACGAGCAGTACTTC. Looking up the rest from reference TRBV11-3 and TRBJ2-7 gives the full variable domain: EAGVVQSPRYKIIEKKQPVAFWCNPISGHNTLYWYLQNLGQGPELLIRYENEEAVDDSQLPKDRFSAERLKGVDSTLKIQPAELGDSAVYLCASSQTSDEQYFGPGTRLTVT.

This clone was recorded once. The chain combines TRBV4-1 with TRBJ2-3, with D possibly matching TRBD1 (6 bases). V gave up 0 bases and J gave up 14 bases, with 18 bases separating them. CDR1 is MGHRA, CDR2 YSYEKL, per germline. The CDR3 is 14 residues long. The CDR3 loop reads CASSQDMGAGPGYF. The CDR3 region has the DNA TGCGCCAGCAGCCAAGATATGGGGGCAGGCCCGGGGTATTTT.

V usage is TRBV9 and J usage is TRBJ2-1; the D gene could be TRBD1 or TRBD2 (5 bases each). This CDR3 spans 15 amino acids. V lost 4 bases and J lost 5, with 16 bases in between. Per germline, CDR1 SGDLS and CDR2 YYNGEE. The CDR3 reads CASSRVGTAHNEQFF. The CDR3 DNA sequence: TGTGCCAGCAGCCGGGTAGGGACCGCACACAATGAGCAGTTCTTC.

V is TRBV4-2 and J is TRBJ2-6, with 8 positions matching TRBD2. CDR1 LGHNA and CDR2 YNFKEQ come from the germline V gene. With 0 bases clipped from V and 5 bases from J, the junction kept 9 bases outside the gene matches. The CDR3 is 18 amino acids. The CDR3 coding sequence is TGTGCCAGCAGCCAAGAAGCGGGGGCCTTCCGTCGGGCCAACGTCCTGACTTTC. Protein product: CASSQEAGAFRRANVLTF.

CDR3 residues: CASSRGGGRGLGNEQFF. In nucleotides, the CDR3 is TGTGCCAGCAGCCGGGGAGGTGGCAGGGGGCTGGGGAATGAGCAGTTCTTC. This chain uses TRBV5-6 with TRBJ2-1; the match to TRBD1 covers 8 bases. Unmatched junction bases numbered 16, after V lost 4 bases and J lost 7 bases. There are 17 residues in the CDR3. CDR1 and CDR2 from the germline V gene are SGHDT and YYEEEE.

This sequence joins TRBV7-3 and TRBJ2-3; D might be TRBD2 (7 bases). Germline V gives CDR1 SGHTA, CDR2 FQGTGA. CDR3 size: 14 residues. V was cut by 5 bases and J by 1 base, with 10 bases left in between. The DNA for the CDR3 is TGTGCCAGCAGCCGAGGGGGGGGCACAGATACGCAGTATTTT. This translates into CASSRGGGTDTQYF.

This rearrangement joins TRBV6-6 to TRBJ2-7; TRBD1 aligns across 7 bases. The ends lost 7 bases at V and 6 bases at J; junction bases unmatched: 12. Per the germline V gene, CDR1 is MNHNY and CDR2 is SVGAGI (reference sequence). This CDR3 comprises 14 residues. The CDR3 here is CASNLDRAGGEQYF. As DNA, the CDR3 is TGTGCCAGCAACCTAGACAGGGCCGGTGGCGAGCAGTACTTC.